What follows are 10 T cell receptor beta chains derived from one specimen sequenced in a study of CD8+CD57+ T cells in acquired aplastic anemia (dated by TCRdb to between 2018 and 2020). The sequencer was an Illumina HiSeq 2000. Genomic DNA served as template for TCR beta VDJ combination and CDR3 sequence profiling. The public sequencing data were trimmed at Q25 with fastp and processed into clonotypes with MiXCR by TCRdb, which kept only in-frame beta chains. Every distinct CDR3 protein forms one entry, paired with its most common genes and DNA. The sample table contains around 180,000 distinct CDR3 sequences; only one count was recorded for 55% to 70% of them. Of the sample, around 42% falls within the top ten clones. The specimen was sorted CD4+, CD8+, or CD8+CD57+ T cells (not recorded which) from PBMCs. These receptors were obtained from a human donor with severe aplastic anemia or a healthy control (not recorded which).

The genes are TRBV7-9 and TRBJ1-6; the D is unclear. V shed 6 bases and J shed 7 bases, with 10 bases lying between them. This CDR3 comprises 13 residues. Looked up from germline, CDR1 is SEHNR and CDR2 is FQNEAQ (reference sequence). CDR3 in amino acids: CASRGRWNSPLHF. CDR3 DNA sequence: TGTGCCAGCAGGGGCAGGTGGAATTCACCCCTCCACTTT.

The rearrangement links TRBV19 to TRBJ2-7, with 9 bases identical to TRBD1. In germline, CDR1 is LNHDA, CDR2 SQIVND (reference sequence). The CDR3 covers 15 residues. V shed 7 bases, J shed 5 bases, and the junction held 12 bases outside the gene matches. CDR3 sequence reads: CASTDRGTGMHEQYF. The CDR3 nucleotides read TGTGCCAGTACTGACCGCGGGACAGGGATGCACGAGCAGTACTTC.

In this sample, this clonotype turned up many times. V and J are TRBV3-1 and TRBJ2-3; possible D gene TRBD2, 7 bases. V was pared by 3 bases and J by 3 bases, with 19 bases between. The V gene's germline CDR1 is LGHDT and CDR2 YNNKEL (reference sequence). The CDR3 runs 17 residues. The CDR3 DNA reads as TGTGCCAGCAGCCATGATGAGGGGGGGGCCGCAACAGATACGCAGTATTTT. It encodes CASSHDEGGAATDTQYF.

The chain recombines TRBV29-1 with TRBJ1-2; the match to TRBD1 covers 7 bases. The CDR3 loop spans 15 amino acids. With V trimmed by 1 base and J by 5 bases, 10 bases remained unmatched. Germline assignment: CDR1 SQVTM and CDR2 ANQGSEA. CDR3 DNA sequence: TGCAGCGTTGAAGGGGAGGGGGGACAGCCGTATGGCTACACCTTC. This encodes CSVEGEGGQPYGYTF.

The chain has TRBV25-1 and TRBJ1-6; D unresolved. Germline V lookup: CDR1 MGHDK, CDR2 SYGVNS. Trimming shortened V by 6 bases and J by 8 bases, and 8 bases separated the two germline ends. The CDR3 is made up of 12 amino acids. CDR3 sequence reads: CASSLGYSPLHF. The CDR3 bases are TGTGCCAGCAGCTTAGGATATTCACCCCTCCACTTT.

The chain combines TRBV24-1 with TRBJ1-5; D may be TRBD1 (6 bases). V lost 7 bases, J lost 0 bases, and 15 bases lay in between. The germline CDR1 and CDR2 sequences are KGHDR and SFDVKD. The CDR3 sequence is 16 residues long. CDR3 nucleotides: TGTGCCACCAGCCTCTTGGGGGCTTATAGCAATCAGCCCCAGCATTTT. Amino acid sequence: CATSLLGAYSNQPQHF.

This clonotype came up many times. This chain connects TRBV11-2 to TRBJ2-5; D call uncertain. The CDR3 length is 14 residues. Germline V gives CDR1 SGHAT, CDR2 FQNNGV. The V end lost 4 bases, the J end lost 0 bases, and 9 bases lay between the germline ends. The CDR3 region has the DNA TGTGCCAGCAGCTCATGGGCGGACCAAGAGACCCAGTACTTC. Residues: CASSSWADQETQYF.

The V gene is TRBV7-9, the J gene TRBJ2-7; 9 bases are shared with TRBD2. The J call may be incorrect, as the DNA end agrees better with TRBJ2-1. Germline CDR1 reads SEHNR; CDR2 reads FQNEAQ (reference sequence). The CDR3 is made up of 13 amino acids. The CDR3 loop reads CATRLAAYNEQFF. CDR3 in DNA: TGTGCCACACGACTAGCGGCCTACAATGAGCAGTTCTTC.

The J gene is TRBJ2-3, the V gene TRBV12-5, with D hard to call. CDR1 is LGHNT and CDR2 is FRNRAP in the germline V gene. The CDR3 is 13 residues long. The CDR3 sequence: CASSSPRADTQYF. For the CDR3, the DNA is TGTGCCAGCAGTTCCCCCCGCGCAGATACGCAGTATTTT. Filled out from reference TRBV12-5 and TRBJ2-3, the complete variable domain reads DARVTQTPRHKVTEMGQEVTMRCQPILGHNTVFWYRQTMMQGLELLAYFRNRAPLDDSGMPKDRFSAEMPDATLATLKIQPSEPRDSAVYFCASSSPRADTQYFGPGTRLTVL.

The rearrangement joins TRBV29-1 to TRBJ2-5; D call uncertain. CDR3 size: 12 residues. Germline CDR1 reads SQVTM; CDR2 reads ANQGSEA. Trimming left V 4 bases short and J 0 bases short, with 6 bases between. CDR3 protein: CSVVTYQETQYF. DNA for the CDR3: TGCAGCGTTGTAACGTACCAAGAGACCCAGTACTTC. Combining the CDR3 with reference TRBV29-1 and TRBJ2-5 gives the whole variable domain SAVISQKPSRDICQRGTSLTIQCQVDSQVTMMFWYRQQPGQSLTLIATANQGSEATYESGFVIDKFPISRPNLTFSTLTVSNMSPEDSSIYLCSVVTYQETQYFGPGTRLLVL.